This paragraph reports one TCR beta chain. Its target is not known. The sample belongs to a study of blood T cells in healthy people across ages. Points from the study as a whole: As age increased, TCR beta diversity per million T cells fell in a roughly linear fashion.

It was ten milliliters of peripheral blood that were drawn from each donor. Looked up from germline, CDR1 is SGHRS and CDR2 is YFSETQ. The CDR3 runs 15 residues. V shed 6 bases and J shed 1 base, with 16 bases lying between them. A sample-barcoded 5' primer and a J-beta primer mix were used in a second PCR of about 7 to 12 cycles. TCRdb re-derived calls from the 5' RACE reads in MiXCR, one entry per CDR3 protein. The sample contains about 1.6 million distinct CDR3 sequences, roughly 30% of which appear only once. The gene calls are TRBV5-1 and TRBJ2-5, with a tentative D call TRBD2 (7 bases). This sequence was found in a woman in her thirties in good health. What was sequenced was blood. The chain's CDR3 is CASTNEGGVQETQYF. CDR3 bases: TGCGCCAGCACCAACGAAGGGGGGGTCCAAGAGACCCAGTACTTC.